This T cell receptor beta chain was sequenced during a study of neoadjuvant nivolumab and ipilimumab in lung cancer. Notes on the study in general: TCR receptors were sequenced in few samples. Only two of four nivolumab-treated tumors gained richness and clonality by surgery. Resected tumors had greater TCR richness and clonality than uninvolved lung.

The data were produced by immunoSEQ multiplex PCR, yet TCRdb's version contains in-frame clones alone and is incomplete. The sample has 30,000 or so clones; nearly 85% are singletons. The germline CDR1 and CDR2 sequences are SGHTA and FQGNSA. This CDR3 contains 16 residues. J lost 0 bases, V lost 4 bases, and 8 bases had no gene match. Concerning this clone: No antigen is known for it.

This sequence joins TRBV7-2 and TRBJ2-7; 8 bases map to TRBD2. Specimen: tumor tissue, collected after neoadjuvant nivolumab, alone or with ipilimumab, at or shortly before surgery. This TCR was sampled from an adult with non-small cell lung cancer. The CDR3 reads CASSSFSGERSYEQYF. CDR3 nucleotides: TGTGCCAGCAGCTCTTTTAGCGGGGAACGCTCCTACGAGCAGTACTTC.